Below, 25 T cell receptor beta chains from the same sample are listed, as sequenced in a study of cytomegalovirus exposure and HLA in healthy donors. Researchers ran the PCR with 60 Vbeta and 13 Jbeta primers. Generated by immunoSEQ multiplex PCR, the TCRdb table keeps only in-frame clones and is missing some. The data show 170,000 or so clones, with 80% to 85% seen just once and 1.6% held by the top ten. The sample was PBMCs. The receptors come from a man aged 45 to 65 in good health and CMV-seronegative.

This clone has only one observation. The chain is built from TRBV5-6 and TRBJ2-5, with 8 bases identical to TRBD1. Trimming took 0 bases from V and 2 from J; bases not matched to a gene: 3. The CDR3 is 15 residues long. Germline CDR1 SGHDT, CDR2 YYEEEE. CDR3 sequence reads: CASSLGTGSQETQYF. CDR3 sequence (DNA): TGTGCCAGCAGCTTGGGGACAGGGTCACAAGAGACCCAGTACTTC.

This chain joins TRBV6-1 and TRBJ1-1, with TRBD1 as a possible D gene (6 bases). The germline CDR1 and CDR2 sequences are MNHNS and SASEGT. The CDR3 extends over 16 amino acids. V was cut by 8 bases and J by 0 bases, with 19 bases left in between. In DNA, the CDR3 is TGTGCCAGCCTTGAAGCGGATAAGGGGGTGAACACTGAAGCTTTCTTT. Translation: CASLEADKGVNTEAFF.

This chain joins TRBV19 and TRBJ2-2; 8 bases line up with TRBD1. The junction had 5 bases not matched to a gene; V was cut back by 3 bases and J by 2 bases. Germline assignment: CDR1 LNHDA and CDR2 SQIVND (reference sequence). The CDR3 sequence is 16 residues long. CDR3 nucleotides: TGTGCCAGTAGTATCTCCAGGGGGCCCAACACCGGGGAGCTGTTTTTT. It translates to CASSISRGPNTGELFF. The full variable domain, its missing parts supplied by reference TRBV19 and TRBJ2-2, is DGGITQSPKYLFRKEGQNVTLSCEQNLNHDAMYWYRQDPGQGLRLIYYSQIVNDFQKGDIAEGYSVSREKKESFPLTVTSAQKNPTAFYLCASSISRGPNTGELFFGEGSRLTVL.

The chain joins TRBV7-2 to TRBJ1-5; 9 bases line up with TRBD1. The ends lost 5 bases at V and 6 bases at J; junction bases unmatched: 8. Germline values: CDR1 SGHTA, CDR2 FQGNSA. The CDR3 runs 15 residues. CDR3 amino acids: CASSPGQGVSQPQHF. As DNA, the CDR3 is TGTGCCAGCAGCCCGGGACAGGGCGTGAGTCAGCCCCAGCATTTT.

The V and J genes are TRBV6-5 and TRBJ1-4; the match to TRBD1 covers 7 bases. Per the germline V gene, CDR1 is MNHEY and CDR2 is SVGAGI. J lost 8 bases, V lost 7 bases, and 7 bases had no gene match. The CDR3 extends over 13 amino acids. CDR3 in DNA: TGTGCCAGCAAACGAACAGGGGTCGAAAAACTGTTTTTT. This gives the protein CASKRTGVEKLFF.

A note on this clone: Its ends do not fully match the called genes, so a read error is possible. Other DNA sequences in the sample encode the same CDR3. In DNA form, the CDR3 reads TGTGCCAGCAGCGTAGGGGGACTAGCGGGGGACCAGGAGACCCAGTACTTC. Protein: CASSVGGLAGDQETQYF. The chain couples TRBV9 to TRBJ2-5; 14 bases fit TRBD2. There are 17 residues in the CDR3. From germline, CDR1 is SGDLS and CDR2 YYNGEE.

The J gene is TRBJ2-2, the V gene TRBV30; D unresolved. V dropped 7 bases and J dropped 1 base, with 10 bases sitting between them. The CDR3 contains 13 residues. CDR1 and CDR2 (germline): GTSNPN, SVGIG (reference sequence). The CDR3 coding sequence is TGTGCCTTGGCAACACAGAACACCGGGGAGCTGTTTTTT. Its translation: CALATQNTGELFF.

The rearrangement joins TRBV28 to TRBJ2-5, with 9 bases aligning to TRBD2. The ends lost 3 bases at V and 5 bases at J; junction bases unmatched: 13. Germline V gives CDR1 MDHEN, CDR2 SYDVKM. CDR3 length: 17 residues. This CDR3 is CASSFIVAGGPGETQYF. CDR3 bases: TGTGCCAGCAGTTTCATAGTGGCGGGAGGGCCTGGGGAGACCCAGTACTTC.

The DNA for the CDR3 is TGTGCCAGCAGCCCAGGGACTAACCAAGAGACCCAGTACTTC. It specifies CASSPGTNQETQYF. The chain has TRBV9 and TRBJ2-5, with 7 bases matching TRBD2. This CDR3 region has 14 residues. V lost 4 bases and J lost 0; bases outside the gene matches: 3. CDR1 SGDLS and CDR2 YYNGEE come from the germline V gene. The variable domain in full, completed from reference TRBV9 and TRBJ2-5, reads DSGVTQTPKHLITATGQRVTLRCSPRSGDLSVYWYQQSLDQGLQFLIQYYNGEERAKGNILERFSAQQFPDLHSELNLSSLELGDSALYFCASSPGTNQETQYFGPGTRLLVL.

The V and J genes are TRBV27 and TRBJ1-1; 7 bases fit TRBD1. V lost 2 bases and J lost 4; bases outside the gene matches: 7. Per germline, CDR1 MNHEY and CDR2 SMNVEV (reference sequence). This CDR3 comprises 15 residues. CDR3 protein: CASSLARTGLTEAFF. CDR3 coding DNA: TGTGCCAGCAGTTTAGCCCGGACAGGACTCACTGAAGCTTTCTTT.

The table lists this clone with a count of one. This chain uses TRBV5-1 with TRBJ2-7; TRBD1 is a possible D gene (7 bases). Trimming pared 4 bases from V and 0 bases from J, leaving 17 bases between. Germline V gives CDR1 SGHRS, CDR2 YFSETQ. This CDR3 region has 16 residues. CDR3: CASSALGGGPSYEQYF. The CDR3 DNA reads TGCGCCAGCAGCGCCCTCGGAGGGGGCCCCTCCTACGAGCAGTACTTC.

To note about this clone: Other DNA sequences in the same sample also yield this CDR3. J is TRBJ2-7 and V is TRBV29-1, with 9 bases lining up with TRBD1. V trimming: 7 bases; J trimming: 4 bases; junction bases outside the gene matches: 8. The CDR3 runs to 13 residues. CDR1 SQVTM and CDR2 ANQGSEA come from the germline V gene. The CDR3 spells CSASGTGLYEQYF. In nucleotides, the CDR3 is TGCAGCGCATCCGGGACAGGGTTGTACGAGCAGTACTTC.

This clone was recorded once. V usage is TRBV5-8 and J usage is TRBJ2-1, with TRBD2 matching over 10 bases. Germline trimming cut 2 bases from V and 7 bases from J; bases unmatched to any gene: 3. The CDR3 runs to 14 residues. Germline-derived CDR1 and CDR2 are SGHTS and YDEGEE. The CDR3 loop is CASSLGLAANEQFF. In DNA form, the CDR3 reads TGTGCCAGCAGCTTAGGACTAGCGGCGAATGAGCAGTTCTTC.

The chain carries TRBV7-9 and TRBJ1-1, with unresolved D. The CDR3 is 11 residues long. V gave up 1 base and J gave up 7 bases, with 4 bases separating them. Germline V lookup: CDR1 SEHNR, CDR2 FQNEAQ (reference sequence). CDR3 protein: CASSLEHEAFF. Written as DNA, the CDR3 is TGTGCCAGCAGCTTAGAGCATGAAGCTTTCTTT.

The rearrangement uses TRBV19 and TRBJ2-7, with TRBD1 as a possible D gene (7 bases). The germline V gene encodes CDR1 LNHDA and CDR2 SQIVND (reference sequence). V was shortened by 5 bases and J by 7 bases, with 24 bases between the two germline ends. There are 16 residues in the CDR3. The CDR3 spells CASSDRQGRGGREQYF. In nucleotides, the CDR3 is TGTGCCAGTAGTGACCGACAGGGCCGAGGAGGGAGGGAGCAGTACTTC. The full variable domain, with the rest looked up from reference TRBV19 and TRBJ2-7, is DGGITQSPKYLFRKEGQNVTLSCEQNLNHDAMYWYRQDPGQGLRLIYYSQIVNDFQKGDIAEGYSVSREKKESFPLTVTSAQKNPTAFYLCASSDRQGRGGREQYFGPGTRLTVT.

In nucleotides, the CDR3 is TGCGCCAGCAGCCATCGGGGACTAGCGGGGGGTGGGACAAATACGCAGTATTTT. Its translation is CASSHRGLAGGGTNTQYF. The chain has TRBV5-1 and TRBJ2-3, with TRBD2 matching 15 bases. This CDR3 spans 18 amino acids. The germline CDR1 and CDR2 sequences are SGHRS and YFSETQ. The V and J ends lost 4 bases and 7 bases, in that order; junction bases with no gene match: 13.

This clone was counted a single time. This chain joins TRBV6-6 and TRBJ2-5; TRBD2 agrees at 8 bases. V shed 2 bases and J 4 bases; nucleotides not matched to a gene: 6. Germline CDR1 and CDR2: MNHNY and SVGAGI (reference sequence). CDR3 size: 15 residues. CDR3 in DNA: TGTGCCAGCAGTTACAAAGGGCTAGCGGGAGAGACCCAGTACTTC. This encodes CASSYKGLAGETQYF.

This chain links TRBV5-1 with TRBJ2-5; D is unresolved. Germline-derived CDR1 and CDR2 are SGHRS and YFSETQ. Trimming removed 2 bases from V and 0 bases from J, with 2 bases in between. The CDR3 contains 12 residues. CDR3 residues: CASSFNQETQYF. The CDR3 DNA sequence: TGCGCCAGCAGCTTCAACCAAGAGACCCAGTACTTC.

V and J are TRBV6-5 and TRBJ2-7; no reliable D call. Germline assignment: CDR1 MNHEY and CDR2 SVGAGI. The CDR3 contains 14 residues. Trimming stripped 1 base from V and 2 bases from J, with 9 bases between. The CDR3 spells CASSYLAGTYEQYF. The CDR3 bases are TGTGCCAGCAGTTACTTGGCAGGAACCTACGAGCAGTACTTC.

The rearrangement links TRBV10-1 to TRBJ2-7; 10 bases line up with TRBD1. This CDR3 spans 13 amino acids. V gave up 4 bases and J gave up 11 bases; unmatched junction bases: 8. Germline lookup yields CDR1 WNHNN and CDR2 SYGVQD (reference sequence). The CDR3 sequence is CASSGPTGGNEYF. CDR3 nucleotides: TGCGCCAGCAGTGGCCCGACAGGGGGCAACGAGTACTTC.

V gene TRBV28 combines with J gene TRBJ2-2; 12 bases line up with TRBD2. J gave up 5 bases and V 0 bases, and 1 base lay outside the gene matches. The CDR3 spans 16 residues. Germline loops: CDR1 MDHEN, CDR2 SYDVKM. The CDR3 coding sequence is TGTGCCAGCAGTTTATGGACTAGCGGGAGAACCGGGGAGCTGTTTTTT. Translating gives CASSLWTSGRTGELFF.

In the case of this clone: Different DNA sequences within this sample yield the same CDR3. The chain joins TRBV28 to TRBJ2-3, with 11 positions matching TRBD1. Germline CDR1 and CDR2: MDHEN and SYDVKM. The CDR3 extends over 14 amino acids. With 8 bases clipped from V and 2 bases from J, the junction kept 3 bases outside the gene matches. The CDR3 nucleotides are TGTGCCAGCTCCGGACAGGGGGCCACAGATACGCAGTATTTT. Translation: CASSGQGATDTQYF.

This clone was observed a single time. The chain combines TRBV19 with TRBJ2-5, with TRBD1 matching 9 bases. V gave up 5 bases and J gave up 5 bases; unmatched junction bases: 6. Germline V gene data show CDR1 as LNHDA and CDR2 as SQIVND (reference sequence). The CDR3 is 14 residues long. The CDR3 bases are TGTGCCAGTAGTGGGGGACAGGGTGTGGAGACCCAGTACTTC. Amino acid sequence: CASSGGQGVETQYF.

This chain links TRBV19 with TRBJ2-6; D not resolved. Germline V gene sequence: CDR1 LNHDA, CDR2 SQIVND (reference sequence). The CDR3 covers 13 residues. Trimming cost V 5 bases and J 2 bases, with 4 bases left between them. The CDR3 sequence: CASSATGANVLTF. The CDR3 DNA reads as TGTGCCAGTAGTGCGACTGGGGCCAACGTCCTGACTTTC.

The chain recombines TRBV6-6 with TRBJ2-5; 10 bases map to TRBD2. The trim removed 1 base at V and 4 bases at J, leaving 6 bases unmatched. CDR3 length: 16 amino acids. Germline V gene sequence: CDR1 MNHNY, CDR2 SVGAGI (reference sequence). CDR3 in amino acids: CASSYFTSGAPETQYF. DNA for the CDR3: TGTGCCAGCAGTTACTTCACTAGCGGGGCCCCAGAGACCCAGTACTTC.